Each of the 14 T cell receptor delta chains below was sequenced from the same sample in a study of γδ T cells in repeated Plasmodium falciparum infection (dated by TCRdb to the early 2020s). The library was made by multiplex PCR. The sequencer was an Illumina MiSeq. TCRdb called clones afresh from the public reads with CATT; identical DNA rows were later merged. The sample has tens of thousands of delta-chain clones on record, more than 1.5% of them singletons. The ten largest clones take up 24% of the sample. For bulk TCR repertoire analysis, Vgamma9/Vdelta2+ and Vdelta2-negative gammadelta T cell populations were isolated by flow sorting from peripheral blood mononuclear cells. The source material was gamma-delta T cells from blood. The receptors were sampled from a pool of human donors (malaria-infected and uninfected, not separated).

In its sample, this clone was seen many times. This DNA's translation differs at residue 16 from TCRdb's protein, which comes from a much larger clone; a read error is likely, and the protein shown is translated from the DNA. The V and J genes are TRDV1 and TRDJ1; possibly TRDD3 for D (6 bases). The CDR3 runs to 21 residues. Per germline, CDR1 TSWWSYY and CDR2 QGS. The V and J ends lost 5 bases and 10 bases respectively, with 41 bases between them. Here the CDR3 DNA reads TGTGCTCTTGGGAGGTTTCTCTTAGGGCTGGGGATGCCCCATCAGCGTATCGGACTCATCTTT. Translation: CALGRFLLGLGMPHQRIGLIF.

The sample holds many counts of this clone. For this DNA, TCRdb reports the protein of a much larger clone, which diverges at residue 5, most likely from a read error; the protein presented here is translated directly from the DNA. The chain carries TRAV38-2/DV8 and TRDJ1, with 11 bases that match TRDD3. TCRdb carries no J gene annotation; the J gene was assigned here by matching the DNA with germline. Germline CDR1 and CDR2: TSESDYY and QEAYKQQN. The length of the CDR3 is 17 residues. The CDR3 sequence: CAFQRDGGYGGTDKLIF. CDR3 nucleotide sequence: TGTGCCTTCCAGAGGGATGGGGGATACGGTGGCACCGATAAACTCATCTTT.

This clone was seen many times. TCRdb's listed protein matches a much larger clone and diverges from this DNA's translation at residue 11, likely through a read error; the protein shown comes from the DNA. The rearrangement links TRDV3 to TRDJ1; 9 nucleotides line up with TRDD3. This CDR3 spans 23 amino acids. Trimming at V came to 3 bases and at J to 1 base, leaving 33 bases not matched to a gene. Germline V gives CDR1 TVYSNPD, CDR2 GDNSRS (reference sequence). CDR3 loop: CALDIHDVRRRGILWRFTDKLIF. As DNA, the CDR3 is TGTGCCTTAGATATTCACGACGTAAGGAGGCGGGGGATACTTTGGAGGTTCACCGATAAACTCATCTTT. Full variable domain (missing parts from reference TRDV3 and TRDJ1): CDKVTQSSPDQTVASGSEVVLLCTYDTVYSNPDLFWYRIRPDYSFQFVFYGDNSRSEGADFTQGRFSVKHILTQKAFHLVISPVRTEDSATYYCALDIHDVRRRGILWRFTDKLIFGKGTRVTVEP.

This clone was seen ten or more times. The V and J genes are TRDV1 and TRDJ1, with 11 bases matching TRDD3. With 1 base clipped from V and 7 bases from J, the junction kept 32 bases outside the gene matches. CDR3 size: 24 residues. Germline CDR1 and CDR2: TSWWSYY and QGS. The CDR3 loop reads CALGERPLFPYVYTYWGILGKLIF. DNA of the CDR3: TGTGCTCTTGGGGAACGACCTTTATTCCCCTACGTTTATACGTACTGGGGGATATTAGGTAAACTCATCTTT.

This clone was counted at least ten times. A far larger clone is one base from this, pointing to a likely read error. Other DNA sequences in this sample translate to the same CDR3. J is TRDJ1 and V is TRDV1; 10 nucleotides agree with TRDD3. This CDR3 region has 15 residues. CDR1 is TSWWSYY and CDR2 is QGS in the germline V gene. The CDR3 nucleotides are TGTGCTCTTGGGTCCACTTATCCGCTGGGGGATAAGCTCATCTTT. The encoded protein is CALGSTYPLGDKLIF.

Note on this clone: The TCRdb protein, from a much larger clone, departs from this DNA's translation at residue 7, likely by read error; the protein shown derives from the DNA. The V call is TRAV14/DV4, the J call TRDJ1, with a tentative D call TRDD3 (5 bases). As TCRdb names no J gene, one was assigned here on the basis of a DNA match to germline. This CDR3 has 16 amino acids. CDR1 is TSDPSYG and CDR2 is QGSYDQQN in the germline V gene (reference sequence). The V and J ends lost 9 bases and 2 bases respectively, with 22 bases between them. This chain's CDR3 is CAIRRTEGFETDKLIF. For the CDR3, the DNA is TGTGCAATTCGCCGTACTGAGGGATTCGAAACCGATAAACTCATCTTT.

This clone has a handful of counts. TCRdb's entry gives the protein of a much larger clone, which mismatches this DNA's translation at residue 5, likely from a read error; the protein reported here is translated from the DNA. The rearrangement links TRDV3 to TRDJ1; the D is unclear. The J gene, not given by TCRdb, was assigned here from a germline match of the nucleotide sequence. Germline CDR1 is TVYSNPD and CDR2 is GDNSRS (reference sequence). The V and J ends lost 1 base and 0 bases respectively, with 12 bases between them. This CDR3 comprises 14 residues. The CDR3 DNA reads as TGTGCCTTTACGCATCCCCAATACACCGATAAACTCATCTTT. It codes for CAFTHPQYTDKLIF.

The sample holds many counts of this clone. TCRdb attributes to this sequence the protein of a much larger clone, which differs from the DNA translation at residue 24; a read error is likely, and the protein displayed is translated from the DNA. This chain uses TRDV1 with TRDJ1, with 9 bases identical to TRDD3. The CDR3 loop spans 26 amino acids. From germline, CDR1 is TSWWSYY and CDR2 QGS. CDR3 residues: CALGEGWGIVKIPTWGGMVYTDKFIF. The CDR3, as DNA: TGTGCTCTTGGGGAAGGCTGGGGGATTGTTAAAATTCCTACGTGGGGAGGGATGGTGTACACCGATAAATTCATCTTT.

Regarding this clone: This DNA's translation differs at residue 4 from TCRdb's protein, which comes from a much larger clone; a read error is likely, and the protein shown is translated from the DNA. The CDR3 here is CALREGTLSVLGDRGTDKLIF. As DNA, the CDR3 is TGTGCTCTTAGGGAAGGAACTTTATCCGTACTGGGGGATAGGGGCACCGATAAACTCATCTTT. The V and J genes are TRDV1 and TRDJ1, with TRDD3 identical over 11 bases. TCRdb gives no J gene; it was assigned here by matching the DNA to germline. Looked up from germline, CDR1 is TSWWSYY and CDR2 is QGS. The CDR3 spans 21 residues.

At least ten counts were recorded for this clone. The protein given by TCRdb reflects a much larger clone and differs at residue 5 from this DNA's translation, likely from a read error; the protein shown is the DNA's translation. This rearrangement joins TRDV2 to TRDJ1; TRDD3 aligns across 7 bases. Trimming removed 3 bases from V and 2 bases from J; junction bases left unmatched: 5. CDR1 is GEAIGNYY, CDR2 EKD, per germline. The CDR3 has 14 residues. The CDR3 spells CACDPLGTTDKLIF. The CDR3 DNA reads TGTGCCTGTGACCCACTGGGGACTACCGATAAACTCATCTTT.

This clone has a handful of counts. This DNA's translation and the protein TCRdb lists, from a much larger clone, do not match at residue 16, likely due to a read error; the protein shown is translated from the DNA. V and J are TRDV1 and TRDJ1; 7 positions match TRDD3. Trimming cost V 0 bases and J 3 bases; bases outside gene matches: 22. CDR1 is TSWWSYY and CDR2 is QGS in the germline V gene. The CDR3 length is 21 residues. For the CDR3, the DNA is TGTGCTCTTGGGGAACTAAGCTCCGTATGGGCCTGGGGGCCGTACGCCGATAAACTCATCTTT. Translated, it gives CALGELSSVWAWGPYADKLIF.

This clone was detected a few times. Since a far larger clone is one base different, this is likely a read error. Other nucleotide sequences in the sample specify the same CDR3. V gene TRDV3 was called; the J gene was not; TRDD2, the D gene given by the table, was not confirmed from the DNA. The CDR3 extends over 16 amino acids. From germline, CDR1 is TVYSNPD and CDR2 GDNSRS (reference sequence). In DNA form, the CDR3 reads TGTGCCTTTTATCGCCTTCCTACGGTTTGTGAAGGTAAACTCATATTT. The encoded protein is CAFYRLPTVCEGKLIF.

In its sample, this clone was seen a few times. TCRdb's entry gives the protein of a much larger clone, which mismatches this DNA's translation at residue 7, likely from a read error; the protein reported here is translated from the DNA. The V gene is TRDV1, the J gene TRDJ1; the match to TRDD3 covers 9 bases. Assignment of the J gene here rests on matching the DNA to germline, because TCRdb gives none. CDR1 is TSWWSYY and CDR2 is QGS in the germline V gene. The CDR3 extends over 27 amino acids. V gave up 1 base and J gave up 2 bases; unmatched junction bases: 38. This CDR3 reads CALGEPFFLAPKLGDTRRKGGTDKLIF. Here the CDR3 DNA reads TGTGCTCTTGGGGAACCCTTCTTCCTAGCCCCCAAGCTAGGGGATACGCGGCGAAAGGGGGGTACCGATAAACTCATCTTT.

This clone was observed a few times. With a far larger clone one base away, a read error is the likely cause. At the DNA level, this CDR3 is encoded by other sequences in the same sample as well. The chain combines TRAV38-2/DV8 with TRDJ1; 10 bases fit TRDD3. TCRdb lists no J gene, so it was determined here by aligning the DNA to germline. This CDR3 comprises 23 residues. Germline CDR1 reads TSESDYY; CDR2 reads QEAYKQQN. Unmatched junction bases numbered 32, after V lost 7 bases and J lost 2 bases. CDR3 loop: CAYLPRIGGPLYWGILRTDKLIF. CDR3 coding DNA: TGTGCTTATCTGCCCCGAATCGGTGGACCCCTGTACTGGGGGATCCTCAGGACCGATAAACTCATCTTT.